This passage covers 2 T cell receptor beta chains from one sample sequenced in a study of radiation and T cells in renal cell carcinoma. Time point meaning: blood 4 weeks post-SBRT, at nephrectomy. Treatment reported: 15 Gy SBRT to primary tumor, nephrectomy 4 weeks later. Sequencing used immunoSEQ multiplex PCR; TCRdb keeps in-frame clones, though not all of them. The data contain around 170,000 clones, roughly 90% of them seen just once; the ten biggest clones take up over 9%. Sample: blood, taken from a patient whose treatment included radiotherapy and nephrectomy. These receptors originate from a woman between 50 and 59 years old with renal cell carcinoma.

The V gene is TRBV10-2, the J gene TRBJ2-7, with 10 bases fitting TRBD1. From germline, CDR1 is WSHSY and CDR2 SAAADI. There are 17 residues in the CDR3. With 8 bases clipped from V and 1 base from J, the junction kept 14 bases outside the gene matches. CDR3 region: CASLPGTGADWSYEQYF. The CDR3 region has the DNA TGCGCCAGCCTTCCCGGGACAGGGGCCGATTGGTCCTACGAGCAGTACTTC.

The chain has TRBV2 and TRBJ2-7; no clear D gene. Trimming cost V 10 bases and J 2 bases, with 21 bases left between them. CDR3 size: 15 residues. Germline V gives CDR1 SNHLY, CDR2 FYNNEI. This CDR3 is CAIESHQRIPYEQYF. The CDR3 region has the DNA TGTGCCATCGAATCCCACCAGAGAATCCCCTACGAGCAGTACTTC. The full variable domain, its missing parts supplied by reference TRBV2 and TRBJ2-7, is EPEVTQTPSHQVTQMGQEVILRCVPISNHLYFYWYRQILGQKVEFLVSFYNNEISEKSEIFDDQFSVERPDGSNFTLKIRSTKLEDSAMYFCAIESHQRIPYEQYFGPGTRLTVT.